The 12 T cell receptor beta chains listed next were all sequenced from one sample in a study of PD-L1 blockade in urothelial cancer. Sequenced by immunoSEQ multiplex PCR; TCRdb stores in-frame clones only, minus some. The sample includes some 47,000 clones, around 80% of them seen just once. The material sequenced was PBMCs, taken around atezolizumab (anti-PD-L1) treatment. These receptor sequences come from an older man with urothelial cancer.

J is TRBJ2-3 and V is TRBV6-4; 7 bases are a match to TRBD2. With 5 bases clipped from V and 5 bases from J, the junction kept 7 bases outside the gene matches. The CDR3 runs to 14 residues. Looked up from germline, CDR1 is MRHNA and CDR2 is SNTAGT. CDR3 residues: CASSITSDLDTQYF. In DNA form, the CDR3 reads TGTGCCAGCAGTATAACTAGCGATTTAGATACGCAGTATTTT.

This clone was seen only once. The V and J genes are TRBV19 and TRBJ2-7, with a tentative D call TRBD2 (5 bases). This CDR3 is built from 13 residues. V dropped 4 bases and J dropped 5 bases, with 12 bases sitting between them. Germline V gives CDR1 LNHDA, CDR2 SQIVND (reference sequence). CDR3 sequence reads: CASSTLGGDEQYF. CDR3 in DNA: TGTGCCAGTAGTACTCTTGGAGGCGACGAGCAGTACTTC. The full variable domain, rest sourced from reference TRBV19 and TRBJ2-7, is DGGITQSPKYLFRKEGQNVTLSCEQNLNHDAMYWYRQDPGQGLRLIYYSQIVNDFQKGDIAEGYSVSREKKESFPLTVTSAQKNPTAFYLCASSTLGGDEQYFGPGTRLTVT.

A few counts support this clone. This sequence joins TRBV19 and TRBJ1-1; D is ambiguous. The V end lost 9 bases, the J end lost 1 base, and 9 bases lay between the germline ends. Germline values: CDR1 LNHDA, CDR2 SQIVND (reference sequence). This CDR3 region has 12 residues. DNA for the CDR3: TGTGCCAGCTTACATGGGAACACTGAAGCTTTCTTT. Its translation is CASLHGNTEAFF. The whole variable domain, remainder taken from reference TRBV19 and TRBJ1-1, is DGGITQSPKYLFRKEGQNVTLSCEQNLNHDAMYWYRQDPGQGLRLIYYSQIVNDFQKGDIAEGYSVSREKKESFPLTVTSAQKNPTAFYLCASLHGNTEAFFGQGTRLTVV.

The chain combines TRBV2 with TRBJ2-7; 8 bases fit TRBD1. Germline V gives CDR1 SNHLY, CDR2 FYNNEI. V lost 7 bases and J lost 4; bases outside the gene matches: 9. This CDR3 has 14 amino acids. As DNA, the CDR3 is TGTGCCAGCATACCCCAGGGGGCTGCTTACGAGCAGTACTTC. Translating it yields CASIPQGAAYEQYF.

This chain links TRBV29-1 with TRBJ2-7, with TRBD1 as a possible D gene (5 bases). CDR3 size: 16 residues. In germline, CDR1 is SQVTM, CDR2 ANQGSEA. V was clipped by 3 bases and J by 0 bases, with 18 bases between them. CDR3 DNA: TGCAGCGTTGAGGGGCGGAACAGACCGTTCTCCTACGAGCAGTACTTC. Translated: CSVEGRNRPFSYEQYF.

The chain employs TRBV5-1 and TRBJ1-1; perhaps TRBD1 as D (6 bases). CDR1 SGHRS and CDR2 YFSETQ come from the germline V gene. This CDR3 has 16 residues. Between the trimmed V and J ends, which lost 0 bases and 1 base, there was a span of 13 bases. DNA for the CDR3: TGCGCCAGCAGCTTGGCCCCCAGGGGCCGGAACACTGAAGCTTTCTTT. Its protein product is CASSLAPRGRNTEAFF. The complete variable domain, with remaining parts taken from reference TRBV5-1 and TRBJ1-1, reads KAGVTQTPRYLIKTRGQQVTLSCSPISGHRSVSWYQQTPGQGLQFLFEYFSETQRNKGNFPGRFSGRQFSNSRSEMNVSTLELGDSALYLCASSLAPRGRNTEAFFGQGTRLTVV.

CDR3 bases: TGTGCCAGCAGCTTAGCCAGCGGGAGGATCCAAGAGACCCAGTACTTC. Translated: CASSLASGRIQETQYF. The rearrangement links TRBV7-2 to TRBJ2-5, with 9 nucleotides matching TRBD2. This CDR3 spans 16 amino acids. Trimming cost V 0 bases and J 1 base; bases outside gene matches: 3. The germline V gene encodes CDR1 SGHTA and CDR2 FQGNSA.

The CDR3 loop is CASSQERGGYEQFF. CDR3 nucleotide sequence: TGCGCCAGCAGCCAAGAGCGGGGGGGATATGAGCAGTTCTTC. This sequence joins TRBV4-1 and TRBJ2-1; 9 nucleotides agree with TRBD2. The CDR3 is 14 amino acids. J lost 8 bases, V lost 0 bases, and 2 bases had no gene match. Germline-derived CDR1 and CDR2 are MGHRA and YSYEKL.

This clone has just one count. The chain links TRBV14 to TRBJ1-1, with 11 bases aligning to TRBD1. The germline gives CDR1 SGHDN, CDR2 FVKESK. J lost 0 bases, V lost 4 bases, and 4 bases had no gene match. CDR3 length: 16 residues. As DNA, the CDR3 is TGTGCCAGCAGCCGGGGACAGGGGGGAATGAACACTGAAGCTTTCTTT. This encodes CASSRGQGGMNTEAFF.

Remarks on this clone: No DNA is shown, since the ends of the CDR3 on it are uncertain; the CDR3 is the one TCRdb lists. This chain connects TRBV9 to TRBJ2-3; the table's D call TRBD2 went unverified against the DNA. Germline values: CDR1 SGDLS, CDR2 YYNGEE. Counting both end residues, the CDR3 totals 15 amino acids. The CDR3 here is CASSVAGGSQIMLHF.

The chain recombines TRBV5-1 with TRBJ2-1; 10 nucleotides align to TRBD2. The J segment lost 6 bases and the V segment lost 4 bases, leaving 10 bases of the junction unmatched. This CDR3 is 16 amino acids long. CDR1 is SGHRS, CDR2 YFSETQ, per germline. The DNA for the CDR3 is TGCGCCAGCAGCCCCGGACTAGCGGAGAGAGCCAATGAGCAGTTCTTC. This codes for CASSPGLAERANEQFF.

The chain employs TRBV20-1 and TRBJ2-7; D is unresolved. The V gene lost 3 bases and the J gene lost 2 bases, with 5 bases spanning the gap. CDR3 length: 11 residues. In germline, CDR1 is DFQATT, CDR2 SNEGSKA (reference sequence). The CDR3 reads CSASVTYEQYF. CDR3 coding DNA: TGCAGTGCTAGCGTTACCTACGAGCAGTACTTC.